This is a list of T cell receptor beta chains from one sample in a study of T cell repertoires in cytomegalovirus infection. One entry per CDR3 protein, called by TCRdb with MiXCR from the reads. There are some 500,000 distinct CDR3 sequences in the sample; 33% occur only once, and 15% to 20% lies in the top ten. The antigens of these receptors remain unknown. Sequencing used cultured PBMCs, obtained from culture after CMV antigen stimulation. These receptors were collected from a human donor in good health (CMV status not recorded). Some clones in this sample may be carry-over from other donors' samples. Both conserved end residues are part of each CDR3. D genes are given only for firm matches. Clone size is stated in some rows and not others, as once, few, many or a class when expanded.

NA	TRBJ1-1	NA	TRBV19	TGTGCCAGTAGCCACGTGTCAGGGTTGAGTACTGAAGCTTTCTTT	CASSHVSGLSTEAFF
NA	TRBJ2-1	TRBD2	TRBV5-4	TGTGCCAGCAGCTCTAGCGGGAGCTTCGGCGGCGAGCAGTTCTTC	CASSSSGSFGGEQFF
NA	TRBJ1-2	NA	TRBV20-1	TGCAGTGCTAGACAGGGTAATGGCTACACCTTC	CSARQGNGYTF
NA	TRBJ2-3	NA	TRBV11-2	TGTGCCAGCAGCCCCCACGGTGGAGATACGCAGTATTTT	CASSPHGGDTQYF
NA	TRBJ2-5	NA	TRBV7-9	TGTGCCAGCAGCGAGCCTACGGGGCTACAAGAGACCCAGTACTTC	CASSEPTGLQETQYF
NA	TRBJ1-2	TRBD1	TRBV29-1	TGCAGCGTTTCCGGGACAGGGAGCTATGGCTACACCTTC	CSVSGTGSYGYTF
few	TRBJ2-3	NA	TRBV15	TGTGCCACCAGCAGAGAGTCCGAGCGCACAGATACGCAGTATTTT	CATSRESERTDTQYF
NA	TRBJ2-3	NA	TRBV24-1	TGTGCCACAGGGTACACTAGCACAGATACGCAGTATTTT	CATGYTSTDTQYF
NA	TRBJ2-7	TRBD1	TRBV30	TGTGCCTGGAGGCCTCCTCCCGGACAGGGGGCTACGTGGGTGTACGAGCAGTACTTC	CAWRPPPGQGATWVYEQYF
NA	TRBJ2-2	NA	TRBV6-2/TRBV6-3	TGTGCCAGCAGTAGACAGCGTCTGGACACCGGGGAGCTGTTTTTT	CASSRQRLDTGELFF
NA	TRBJ2-3	TRBD2	TRBV29-1	TGCAGCGTGGGGACTAAGGATACGCAGTATTTT	CSVGTKDTQYF
few	TRBJ2-1	TRBD2	TRBV10-3	TGTGCCATCAAGGGAGTAGCGGGAGGGCTTAGCGTGAATGAGCAGTTCTTC	CAIKGVAGGLSVNEQFF
many	TRBJ1-5	NA	TRBV7-2	TGTGCCAGCAGCTTAGGGGGGCCTTATAGCAATCAGCCCCAGCATTTT	CASSLGGPYSNQPQHF
NA	TRBJ1-4	TRBD1	TRBV4-2	TGTGCCAGCAGCCTCCCAGGGGGCTCTAATGAAAAACTGTTTTTT	CASSLPGGSNEKLFF
many	TRBJ1-1	TRBD1	TRBV3-1	TGTGCCGGAAAAACGGGACAGGGAGGGCGAGCTTTCTTT	CAGKTGQGGRAFF
NA	TRBJ2-7	TRBD1	TRBV6-2/TRBV6-3	TGTGCCAGCATTCCAACCCCGGGACAGGGAGGATACGAGCAGTACTTC	CASIPTPGQGGYEQYF
many	TRBJ1-5	TRBD1	TRBV7-2	TGTGCCAGCGGACCTGTGACAGGGAGCAATCAGCCCCAGCATTTT	CASGPVTGSNQPQHF
NA	TRBJ2-5	TRBD2	TRBV7-2	TGTGCCAGCAGCTTAGCGACAGCCGGGAGGGAGACCCAGTACTTC	CASSLATAGRETQYF
many	TRBJ2-3	TRBD2	TRBV6-2/TRBV6-3	TGTGCCAGCAGGATAGCGGGAGAGGCAGATACGCAGTATTTT	CASRIAGEADTQYF
NA	TRBJ2-7	NA	TRBV5-1	TGCGCCAGCAGCTTGTACGGCAACTCCTACGAGCAGTACTTC	CASSLYGNSYEQYF
NA	TRBJ2-2	TRBD2	TRBV25-1	TGTGCCAGCAGTGATATAGCGGGAGGCGCGAACACCGGGGAGCTGTTTTTT	CASSDIAGGANTGELFF
few	TRBJ2-2	NA	TRBV19	TGTGCCAGTGCGGCGCGAGTAAACACCGGGGAGCTGTTTTTT	CASAARVNTGELFF
few	TRBJ1-5	NA	TRBV12-3/TRBV12-4	TGTGCCAGCAGTTTATCGCAGGGCGGCAATCAGCCCCAGCATTTT	CASSLSQGGNQPQHF
NA	TRBJ2-1	NA	TRBV7-2	TGTGCCAGCAGCCCTCAGACGGGGTGGGACAATGAGCAGTTCTTC	CASSPQTGWDNEQFF
NA	TRBJ2-7	TRBD1	TRBV4-3	TGCGCCAGCAGCCAAAGGACAGGGAACTACGAGCAGTACTTC	CASSQRTGNYEQYF
few	TRBJ2-2	TRBD1	TRBV6-5	TGTGCCAGCAGTATTACAGGGGGCATCACCGGGGAGCTGTTTTTT	CASSITGGITGELFF
few	TRBJ2-1	TRBD2	TRBV7-9	TGTGCCAGCAGCTTAGGCCTGGGACTAGCGGACAATGAGCAGTTCTTC	CASSLGLGLADNEQFF
few	TRBJ2-1	TRBD2	TRBV7-2	TGTGCCAGCAGCCCTAGCGGGAGCAACAATGAGCAGTTCTTC	CASSPSGSNNEQFF
few	TRBJ1-2	NA	TRBV19	TGTGCCAGTAGGCCGACAGGATTGGCTAACTATGGCTACACCTTC	CASRPTGLANYGYTF
NA	TRBJ1-6	TRBD1	TRBV11-1	TGTGCCAGCAGCTTAGAACACAGGGGAGGCTCACCCCTCCACTTT	CASSLEHRGGSPLHF
few	TRBJ1-2	NA	TRBV19	TGTGCCAGTACCCCATCACCGGAGCACGAGCGTATAGGAGGTGGCTACACCTTC	CASTPSPEHERIGGGYTF
NA	TRBJ1-2	TRBD1	TRBV7-8	TGTGCCAGCAGCTTAGAAGTCAACAGGGGGAGAGTCAACTATGGCTACACCTTC	CASSLEVNRGRVNYGYTF
few	TRBJ2-3	TRBD2	TRBV7-2	TGTGCCAGCAGCTTAGGGGGGGGGGGGGTTCGCACAGATACGCAGTATTTT	CASSLGGGGVRTDTQYF
few	TRBJ2-1	TRBD2	TRBV7-7	TGTGCTAGCAGCTTACAACTAGCGGGAGGCAATGAGCAGTTCTTC	CASSLQLAGGNEQFF
NA	TRBJ1-1	NA	TRBV6-5	TGTGCCAGCAGTTACTCGACGAGGGGGGACACTGAAGCTTTCTTT	CASSYSTRGDTEAFF
NA	TRBJ2-7	NA	TRBV6-6	TGTGCCAGCAGTCAGACTCTTTCATCCTACGAGCAGTACTTC	CASSQTLSSYEQYF
few	TRBJ1-6	NA	TRBV5-6	TGTGCCAGCACGGACACGGGACAATTGAATTCACCCCTCCACTTT	CASTDTGQLNSPLHF
NA	TRBJ2-1	NA	TRBV7-9	TGTGCCAGCGGGAAATCCTACAATGAGCAGTTCTTC	CASGKSYNEQFF
few	TRBJ2-2	NA	TRBV19	TGTGCCAGTAGGGGCACCGCGAACACCGGGGAGCTGTTTTTT	CASRGTANTGELFF